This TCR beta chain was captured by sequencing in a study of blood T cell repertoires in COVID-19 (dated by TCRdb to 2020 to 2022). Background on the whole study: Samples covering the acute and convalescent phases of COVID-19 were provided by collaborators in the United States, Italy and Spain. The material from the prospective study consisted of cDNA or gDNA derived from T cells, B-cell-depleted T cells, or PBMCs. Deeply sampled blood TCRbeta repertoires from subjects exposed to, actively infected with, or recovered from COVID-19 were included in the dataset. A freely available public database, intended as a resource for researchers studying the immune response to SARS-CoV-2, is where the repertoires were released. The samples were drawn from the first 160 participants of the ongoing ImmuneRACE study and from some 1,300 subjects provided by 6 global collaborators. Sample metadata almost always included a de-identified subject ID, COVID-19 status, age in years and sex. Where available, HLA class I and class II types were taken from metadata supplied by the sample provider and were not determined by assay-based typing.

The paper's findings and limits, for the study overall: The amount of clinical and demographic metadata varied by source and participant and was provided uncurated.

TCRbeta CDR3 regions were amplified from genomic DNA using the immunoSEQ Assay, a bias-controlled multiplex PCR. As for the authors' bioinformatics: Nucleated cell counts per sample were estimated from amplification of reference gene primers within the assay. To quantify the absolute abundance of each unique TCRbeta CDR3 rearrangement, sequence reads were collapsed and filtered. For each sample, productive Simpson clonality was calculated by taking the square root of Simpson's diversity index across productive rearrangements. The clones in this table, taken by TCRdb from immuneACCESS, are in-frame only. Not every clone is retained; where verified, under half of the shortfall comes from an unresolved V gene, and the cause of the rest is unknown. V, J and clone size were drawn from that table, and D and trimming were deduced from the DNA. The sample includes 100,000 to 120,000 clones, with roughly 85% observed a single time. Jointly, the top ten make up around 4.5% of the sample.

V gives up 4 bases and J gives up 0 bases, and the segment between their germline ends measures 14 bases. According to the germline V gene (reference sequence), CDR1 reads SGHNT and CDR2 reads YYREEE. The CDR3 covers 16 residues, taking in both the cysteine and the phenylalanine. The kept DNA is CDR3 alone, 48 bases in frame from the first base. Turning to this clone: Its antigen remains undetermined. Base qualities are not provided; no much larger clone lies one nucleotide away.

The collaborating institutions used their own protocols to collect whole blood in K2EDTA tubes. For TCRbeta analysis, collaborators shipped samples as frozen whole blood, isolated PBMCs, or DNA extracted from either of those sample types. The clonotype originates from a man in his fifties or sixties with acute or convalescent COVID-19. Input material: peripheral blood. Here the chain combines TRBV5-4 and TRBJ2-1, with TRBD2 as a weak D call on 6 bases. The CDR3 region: CASSPGGAASYNEQFF. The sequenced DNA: TGTGCCAGCAGCCCCGGGGGAGCGGCCTCCTACAATGAGCAGTTCTTC. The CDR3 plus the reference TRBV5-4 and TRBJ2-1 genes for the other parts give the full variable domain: ETGVTQSPTHLIKTRGQQVTLRCSSQSGHNTVSWYQQALGQGPQFIFQYYREEENGRGNFPPRFSGLQFPNYSSELNVNALELDDSALYLCASSPGGAASYNEQFFGPGTRLTVL.